The sequence of this TCR beta chain was determined in a study of cytomegalovirus exposure and HLA in healthy donors. Study as a whole: Around four fifths of a few hundred genotyped donors fell in the Caucasian-associated ancestry cluster.

The PCR ran on 60 Vbeta and 13 Jbeta primers. Original processing notes: Later, an analysis found roughly 80 million unique TCR beta chains, and some 10 million of these were shared. Assay used: immunoSEQ multiplex PCR; TCRdb lists only in-frame clones, some missing. V, J and clone size are taken as reported in that table, and D and trimming were inferred from the DNA itself. The table includes about 190,000 clones, roughly 77% detected once. Whole-study results and caveats: In most subjects, TCR beta sequences reportedly gave accurate predictions of HLA-A and HLA-B alleles.

Concerning this clone: Antigen unknown.

Per germline, CDR1 KGHSH and CDR2 LQKENI. V gave up 0 bases and J gave up 5 bases, with 8 bases separating them. The CDR3 is made up of 14 amino acids. The chain links TRBV18 to TRBJ2-1; D perhaps matches TRBD2 (6 bases). The sample consisted of PBMCs. This sequence originates from a man under 40 in good health and CMV-seropositive. Written as DNA, the CDR3 is TGTGCCAGCTCACCACCGGGACTCAACAATGAGCAGTTCTTC. Its translation: CASSPPGLNNEQFF.